The text below deals with one T cell receptor (beta chain). In the original workflow: Estimation of nucleated cell counts relied on the amplification of reference gene primers. Sequencing used immunoSEQ multiplex PCR; TCRdb keeps in-frame clones, though not all of them. V, J and clone size reflect that table, while D and trimming were determined from the DNA. This sample yields some 340,000 clones, of which approximately 82% are seen a single time; just under 3% belongs to the top ten. This specimen belongs to a study of blood T cell repertoires in COVID-19. Study overall: Sites across the United States, Italy and Spain contributed samples from acute and convalescent COVID-19. PBMCs, B-cell-depleted T cells, or T cells were the source of the cDNA or gDNA that made up the material.

The sample was peripheral blood. This TCR was recovered from a man aged 25 to 40 with active or convalescent COVID-19.

The CDR3 sequence: CASSIGLAGGRRYGQYF. CDR3 in DNA: TGTGCCAGCAGCATCGGACTAGCGGGGGGCCGAAGATACGGGCAGTATTTT. The chain has TRBV11-2 and TRBJ2-3, with 14 bases identical to TRBD2. The J segment lost 11 bases and the V segment lost 5 bases, leaving 15 bases of the junction unmatched. Germline-derived CDR1 and CDR2 are SGHAT and FQNNGV. This CDR3 spans 17 amino acids.